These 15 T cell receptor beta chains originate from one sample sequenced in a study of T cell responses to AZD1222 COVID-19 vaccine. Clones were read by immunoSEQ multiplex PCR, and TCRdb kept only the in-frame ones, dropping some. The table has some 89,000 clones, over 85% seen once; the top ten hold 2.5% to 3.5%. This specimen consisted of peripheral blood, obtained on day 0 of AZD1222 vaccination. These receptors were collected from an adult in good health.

Here the CDR3 reads CASSFLHNEQFF. DNA of the CDR3: TGTGCCAGCAGTTTCTTACACAATGAGCAGTTCTTC. The chain recombines TRBV12-3 or TRBV12-4 with TRBJ2-1; D ambiguous. This CDR3 spans 12 amino acids. The V and J ends lost 3 bases and 5 bases respectively, with 5 bases between them.

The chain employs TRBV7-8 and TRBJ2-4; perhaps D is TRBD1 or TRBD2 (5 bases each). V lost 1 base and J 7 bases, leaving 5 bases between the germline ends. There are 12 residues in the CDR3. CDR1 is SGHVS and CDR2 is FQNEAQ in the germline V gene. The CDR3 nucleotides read TGTGCCAGCAGCTTAGGGGGGAACATTCAGTACTTC. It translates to CASSLGGNIQYF.

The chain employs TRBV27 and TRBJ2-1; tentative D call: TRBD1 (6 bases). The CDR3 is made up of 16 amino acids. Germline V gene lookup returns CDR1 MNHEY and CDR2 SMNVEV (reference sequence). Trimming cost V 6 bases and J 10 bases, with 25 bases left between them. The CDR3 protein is CASSPLGQRRAGEQFF. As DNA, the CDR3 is TGTGCCAGCAGCCCCCTTGGACAGCGCAGAGCAGGAGAGCAGTTCTTC.

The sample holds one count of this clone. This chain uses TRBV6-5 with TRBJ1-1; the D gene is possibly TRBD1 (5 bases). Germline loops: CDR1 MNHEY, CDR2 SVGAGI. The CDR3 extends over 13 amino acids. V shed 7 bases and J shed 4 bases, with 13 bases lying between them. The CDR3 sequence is CASMFVGGTEAFF. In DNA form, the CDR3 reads TGTGCCAGCATGTTCGTTGGGGGCACTGAAGCTTTCTTT.

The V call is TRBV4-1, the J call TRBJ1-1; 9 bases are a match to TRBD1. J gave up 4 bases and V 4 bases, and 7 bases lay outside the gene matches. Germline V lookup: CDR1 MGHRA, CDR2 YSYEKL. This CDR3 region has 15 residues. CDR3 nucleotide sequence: TGCGCCAGCAGCCCGTGGACAGGGGTGGGCACTGAAGCTTTCTTT. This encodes CASSPWTGVGTEAFF.

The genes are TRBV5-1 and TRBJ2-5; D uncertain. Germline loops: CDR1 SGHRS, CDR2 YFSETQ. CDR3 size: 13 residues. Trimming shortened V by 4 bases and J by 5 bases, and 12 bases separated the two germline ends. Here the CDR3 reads CASSPLYGETQYF. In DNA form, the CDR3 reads TGCGCCAGCAGCCCTCTGTACGGGGAGACCCAGTACTTC. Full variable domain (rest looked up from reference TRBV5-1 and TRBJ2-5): KAGVTQTPRYLIKTRGQQVTLSCSPISGHRSVSWYQQTPGQGLQFLFEYFSETQRNKGNFPGRFSGRQFSNSRSEMNVSTLELGDSALYLCASSPLYGETQYFGPGTRLLVL.

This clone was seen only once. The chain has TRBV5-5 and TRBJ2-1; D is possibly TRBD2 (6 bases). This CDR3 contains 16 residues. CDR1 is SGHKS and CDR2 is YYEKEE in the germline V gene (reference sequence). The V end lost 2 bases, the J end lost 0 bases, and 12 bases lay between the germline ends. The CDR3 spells CASSFYTSRSYNEQFF. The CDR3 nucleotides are TGTGCCAGCAGCTTCTATACTAGCCGCTCCTACAATGAGCAGTTCTTC.

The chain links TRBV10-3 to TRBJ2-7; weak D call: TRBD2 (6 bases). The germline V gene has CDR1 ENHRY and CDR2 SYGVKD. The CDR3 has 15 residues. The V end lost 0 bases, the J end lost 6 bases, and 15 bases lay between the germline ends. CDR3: CAISESRLGIFEQYF. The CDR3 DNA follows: TGTGCCATCAGTGAGTCGAGACTAGGAATCTTCGAGCAGTACTTC.

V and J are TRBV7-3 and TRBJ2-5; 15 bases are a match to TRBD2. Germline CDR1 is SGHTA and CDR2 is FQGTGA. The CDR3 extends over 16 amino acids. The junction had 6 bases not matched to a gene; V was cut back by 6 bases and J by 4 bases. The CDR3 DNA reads TGTGCCAGCAGTCGCCGGACTAGCGGGGGGGTAGAGACCCAGTACTTC. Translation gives CASSRRTSGGVETQYF.

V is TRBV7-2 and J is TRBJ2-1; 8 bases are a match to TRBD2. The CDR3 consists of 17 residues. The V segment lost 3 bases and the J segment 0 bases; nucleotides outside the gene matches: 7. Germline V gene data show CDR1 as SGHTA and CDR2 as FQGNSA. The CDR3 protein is CASSFSGGRGSYNEQFF. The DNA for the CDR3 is TGTGCCAGCAGCTTCTCGGGAGGGCGGGGCTCCTACAATGAGCAGTTCTTC. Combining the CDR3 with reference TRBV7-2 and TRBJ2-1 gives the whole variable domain GAGVSQSPSNKVTEKGKDVELRCDPISGHTALYWYRQSLGQGLEFLIYFQGNSAPDKSGLPSDRFSAERTGGSVSTLTIQRTQQEDSAVYLCASSFSGGRGSYNEQFFGPGTRLTVL.

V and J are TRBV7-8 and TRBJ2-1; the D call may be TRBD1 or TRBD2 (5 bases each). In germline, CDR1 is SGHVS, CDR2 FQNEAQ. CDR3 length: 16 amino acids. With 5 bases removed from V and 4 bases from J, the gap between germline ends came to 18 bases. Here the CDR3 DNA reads TGTGCCAGCAGCCTAGATGAGGGGTGGGGATACAATGAGCAGTTCTTC. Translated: CASSLDEGWGYNEQFF.

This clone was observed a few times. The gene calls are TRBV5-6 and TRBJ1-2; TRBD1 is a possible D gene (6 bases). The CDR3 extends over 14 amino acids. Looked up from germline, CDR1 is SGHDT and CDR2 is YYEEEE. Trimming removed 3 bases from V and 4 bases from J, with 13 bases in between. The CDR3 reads CASSSGGGPYGYTF. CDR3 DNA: TGTGCCAGCAGCTCGGGTGGGGGGCCCTATGGCTACACCTTC.

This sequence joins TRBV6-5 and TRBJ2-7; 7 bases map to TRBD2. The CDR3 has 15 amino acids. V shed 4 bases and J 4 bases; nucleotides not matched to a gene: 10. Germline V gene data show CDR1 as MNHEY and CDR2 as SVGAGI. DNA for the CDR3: TGTGCCAGCAGTTCGACGGGACTAACGGCTTACGAGCAGTACTTC. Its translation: CASSSTGLTAYEQYF.

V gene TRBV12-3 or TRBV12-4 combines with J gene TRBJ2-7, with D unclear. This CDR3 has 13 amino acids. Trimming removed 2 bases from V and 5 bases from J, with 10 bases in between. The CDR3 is CASSLNGFDEQYF. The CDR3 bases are TGTGCCAGCAGTTTAAACGGGTTTGACGAGCAGTACTTC.

The CDR3 sequence is CASSPTGAVSAFF. The CDR3 DNA reads TGCGCCAGCAGCCCTACAGGGGCGGTTTCGGCTTTCTTT. V and J are TRBV5-1 and TRBJ1-1, with 7 bases identical to TRBD1. This CDR3 comprises 13 residues. The trim removed 4 bases at V and 11 bases at J, leaving 11 bases unmatched. CDR1 and CDR2 (germline): SGHRS, YFSETQ.